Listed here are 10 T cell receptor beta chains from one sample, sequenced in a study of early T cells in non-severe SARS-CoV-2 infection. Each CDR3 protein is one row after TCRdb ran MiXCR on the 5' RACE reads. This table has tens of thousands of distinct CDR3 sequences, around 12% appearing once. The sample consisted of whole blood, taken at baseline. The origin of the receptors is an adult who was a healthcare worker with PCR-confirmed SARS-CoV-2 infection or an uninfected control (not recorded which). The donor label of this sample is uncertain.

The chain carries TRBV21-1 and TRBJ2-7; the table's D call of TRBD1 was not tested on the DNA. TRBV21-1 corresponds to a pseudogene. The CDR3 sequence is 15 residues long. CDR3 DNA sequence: TGTGCCAGCACCCGTTTCAGGTACATAGCCCGGGAGCAGTACGTC. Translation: CASTRFRYIAREQYV.

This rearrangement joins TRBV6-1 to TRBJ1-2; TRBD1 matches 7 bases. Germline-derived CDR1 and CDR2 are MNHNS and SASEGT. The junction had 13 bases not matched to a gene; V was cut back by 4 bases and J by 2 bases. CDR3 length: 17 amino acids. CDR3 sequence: CASSGRQGPRRNYGYTF. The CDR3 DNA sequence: TGTGCCAGCAGTGGCCGACAGGGACCCCGGAGAAACTATGGCTACACCTTC.

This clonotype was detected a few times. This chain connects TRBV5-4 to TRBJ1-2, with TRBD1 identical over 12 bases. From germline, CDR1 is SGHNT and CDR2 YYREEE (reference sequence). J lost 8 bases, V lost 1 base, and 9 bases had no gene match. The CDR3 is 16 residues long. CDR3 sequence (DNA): TGTGCCAGCAGCTTGCCCGGGACAGGGGGCGCAGGAGGCTACACCTTC. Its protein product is CASSLPGTGGAGGYTF.

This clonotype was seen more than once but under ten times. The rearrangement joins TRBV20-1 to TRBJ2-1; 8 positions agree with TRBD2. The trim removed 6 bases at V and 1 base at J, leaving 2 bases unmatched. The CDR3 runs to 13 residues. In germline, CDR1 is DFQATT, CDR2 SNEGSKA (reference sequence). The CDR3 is CSAGLGSYNEQFF. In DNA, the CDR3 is TGCAGTGCGGGACTAGGTTCCTACAATGAGCAGTTCTTC.

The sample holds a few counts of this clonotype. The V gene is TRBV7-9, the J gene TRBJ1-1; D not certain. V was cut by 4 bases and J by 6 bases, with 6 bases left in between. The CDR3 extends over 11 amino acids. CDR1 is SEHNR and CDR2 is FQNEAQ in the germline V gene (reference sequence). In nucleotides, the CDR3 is TGTGCCAGCAGCTCGATCGCTGAAGCTTTCTTT. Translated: CASSSIAEAFF.

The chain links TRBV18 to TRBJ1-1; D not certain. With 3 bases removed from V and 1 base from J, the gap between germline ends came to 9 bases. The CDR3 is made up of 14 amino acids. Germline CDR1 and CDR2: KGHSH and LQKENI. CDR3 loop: CASSPSQENTEAFF. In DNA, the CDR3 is TGTGCCAGCTCACCGAGTCAGGAGAACACTGAAGCTTTCTTT.

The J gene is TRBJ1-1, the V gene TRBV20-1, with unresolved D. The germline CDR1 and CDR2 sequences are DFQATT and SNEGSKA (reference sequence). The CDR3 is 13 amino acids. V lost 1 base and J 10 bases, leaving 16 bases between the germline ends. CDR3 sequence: CSARGENPVGAFF. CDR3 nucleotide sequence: TGCAGTGCTAGAGGGGAGAACCCGGTGGGAGCTTTCTTT.

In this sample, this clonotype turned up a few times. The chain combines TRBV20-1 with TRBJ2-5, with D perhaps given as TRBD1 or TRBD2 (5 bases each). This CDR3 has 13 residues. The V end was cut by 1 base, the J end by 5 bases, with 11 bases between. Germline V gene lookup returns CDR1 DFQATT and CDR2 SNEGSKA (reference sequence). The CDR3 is CSARGGVGETQYF. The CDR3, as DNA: TGCAGTGCTAGAGGAGGGGTCGGGGAGACCCAGTACTTC.

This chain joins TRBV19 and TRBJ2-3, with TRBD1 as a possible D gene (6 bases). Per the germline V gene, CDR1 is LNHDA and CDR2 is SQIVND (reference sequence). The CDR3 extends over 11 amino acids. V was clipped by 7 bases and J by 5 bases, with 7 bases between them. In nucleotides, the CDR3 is TGTGCCAGTAACAGGGAAGATACGCAGTATTTT. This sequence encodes CASNREDTQYF.

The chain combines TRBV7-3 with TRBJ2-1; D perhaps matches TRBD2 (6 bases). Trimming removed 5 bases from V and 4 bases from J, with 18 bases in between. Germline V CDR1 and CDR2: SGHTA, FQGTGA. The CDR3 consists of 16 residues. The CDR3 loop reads CASSHIPRAGYNEQFF. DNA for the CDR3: TGTGCCAGCAGCCATATCCCGAGAGCGGGTTACAATGAGCAGTTCTTC.